The rows below give T cell receptor beta chains drawn from one sample of a study of cytomegalovirus exposure and HLA in healthy donors. TCRdb keeps only in-frame clones here, not all; method: immunoSEQ multiplex PCR. The data contain roughly 140,000 clones, over 55% of them singletons. Material for sequencing was PBMCs. The source is a man between 40 and 49 years old in good health and CMV-seronegative. Both conserved end residues are part of each CDR3. The order of the fields is clone size, V gene, CDR3 length, D gene, J gene, CDR3 protein, CDR3 DNA. D genes are given only for firm matches. Not every row has a clone size; where given, it reads once, few, many or a size class.

clone size: -; V gene: TRBV6-5; CDR3 length: 14; D gene: -; J gene: TRBJ1-1; CDR3 protein: CASRVSRVNTEAFF; CDR3 DNA: TGTGCCAGCAGAGTAAGCAGGGTGAACACTGAAGCTTTCTTT
clone size: -; V gene: TRBV2; CDR3 length: 15; D gene: TRBD2; J gene: TRBJ2-5; CDR3 protein: CASSPGTSEWETQYF; CDR3 DNA: TGTGCCAGCAGTCCGGGGACTAGCGAATGGGAGACCCAGTACTTC
clone size: -; V gene: TRBV9; CDR3 length: 18; D gene: -; J gene: TRBJ2-2; CDR3 protein: CASSARPTSKKDPGELFF; CDR3 DNA: TGTGCCAGCAGCGCCCGACCGACATCCAAGAAAGACCCCGGGGAGCTGTTTTTT
clone size: -; V gene: TRBV11-1; CDR3 length: 16; D gene: -; J gene: TRBJ2-2; CDR3 protein: CASTLTRSGSAGELFF; CDR3 DNA: TGTGCCAGCACACTCACCAGGTCAGGGTCCGCCGGGGAGCTGTTTTTT
clone size: -; V gene: TRBV19; CDR3 length: 16; D gene: -; J gene: TRBJ2-3; CDR3 protein: CASSIDRGGASDTQYF; CDR3 DNA: TGTGCCAGTAGTATAGATCGTGGGGGCGCTTCAGATACGCAGTATTTT
clone size: -; V gene: TRBV15; CDR3 length: 12; D gene: -; J gene: TRBJ2-1; CDR3 protein: CATSAGTNEQFF; CDR3 DNA: TGTGCCACCTCAGCGGGCACCAATGAGCAGTTCTTC
clone size: -; V gene: TRBV2; CDR3 length: 11; D gene: -; J gene: TRBJ2-1; CDR3 protein: CASRTGWEQFF; CDR3 DNA: TGTGCCAGCAGAACAGGGTGGGAGCAGTTCTTC
clone size: -; V gene: TRBV19; CDR3 length: 18; D gene: TRBD1; J gene: TRBJ1-2; CDR3 protein: CASSIWRDRGRYLYGYTF; CDR3 DNA: TGTGCCAGTAGTATATGGCGGGACAGGGGGCGATACCTCTATGGCTACACCTTC
clone size: -; V gene: TRBV18; CDR3 length: 14; D gene: TRBD1; J gene: TRBJ1-2; CDR3 protein: CASSPAGTDYGYTF; CDR3 DNA: TGTGCCAGCTCACCTGCCGGGACAGACTATGGCTACACCTTC
clone size: few; V gene: TRBV7-2; CDR3 length: 15; D gene: TRBD1; J gene: TRBJ1-4; CDR3 protein: CASSSQTGEHEKLFF; CDR3 DNA: TGTGCCAGCAGCTCACAGACAGGGGAACATGAAAAACTGTTTTTT
clone size: -; V gene: TRBV16; CDR3 length: 19; D gene: -; J gene: TRBJ2-7; CDR3 protein: CASSQSVGTLPRGSYEQYF; CDR3 DNA: TGTGCCAGCAGCCAATCCGTCGGGACTCTCCCGCGGGGCTCCTACGAGCAGTACTTC
clone size: -; V gene: TRBV28; CDR3 length: 18; D gene: TRBD2; J gene: TRBJ2-1; CDR3 protein: CASRSPGLAGNSYNEQFF; CDR3 DNA: TGTGCCAGCAGATCACCGGGGCTAGCGGGCAACTCCTACAATGAGCAGTTCTTC
clone size: -; V gene: TRBV6-5; CDR3 length: 16; D gene: TRBD1; J gene: TRBJ2-7; CDR3 protein: CASSYRDRATGDEQYF; CDR3 DNA: TGTGCCAGCAGTTACAGGGACAGGGCGACGGGGGACGAGCAGTACTTC
clone size: -; V gene: TRBV16; CDR3 length: 15; D gene: TRBD1; J gene: TRBJ2-7; CDR3 protein: CASSQSGQGTYEQYF; CDR3 DNA: TGTGCCAGCAGCCAATCGGGACAGGGGACCTACGAGCAGTACTTC
clone size: once; V gene: TRBV27; CDR3 length: 13; D gene: TRBD1; J gene: TRBJ1-3; CDR3 protein: CASSTSRGNTIYF; CDR3 DNA: TGTGCCAGCAGCACTTCCAGGGGGAACACCATATATTTT
clone size: few; V gene: TRBV9; CDR3 length: 17; D gene: TRBD2; J gene: TRBJ2-3; CDR3 protein: CASSVGRSGRGTDTQYF; CDR3 DNA: TGTGCCAGCAGCGTAGGGAGGAGCGGGAGGGGGACAGATACGCAGTATTTT